This T cell receptor (beta chain) originates from a study of OX40 agonist ivuxolimab in advanced cancers. Study summary: Aged roughly 23 to 79 with a mean of approximately 57 years, they were under 85% male.

V gave up 5 bases and J gave up 4 bases, with 20 bases separating them. This CDR3 contains 16 residues. Per germline, CDR1 WNHNN and CDR2 SYGVQD (reference sequence). Clones were read by immunoSEQ multiplex PCR, and TCRdb kept only the in-frame ones, dropping some. The profile shows about 16,000 clones, roughly 90% of them singletons. Cycle 7 day 1, cycle 4 day 1, and baseline were the timepoints at which blood was sampled. Source: CD4+ or CD8+ T cells sorted from blood, taken in a trial of the OX40 agonist ivuxolimab. The clonotype was recovered from an adult with an advanced solid tumor such as melanoma, head and neck, liver or kidney cancer. This rearrangement joins TRBV10-1 to TRBJ1-2; D is uncertain. CDR3 region: CASSPQQSRKTYGYTF. The CDR3 nucleotides are TGCGCCAGCAGTCCTCAACAATCGCGAAAGACCTATGGCTACACCTTC.